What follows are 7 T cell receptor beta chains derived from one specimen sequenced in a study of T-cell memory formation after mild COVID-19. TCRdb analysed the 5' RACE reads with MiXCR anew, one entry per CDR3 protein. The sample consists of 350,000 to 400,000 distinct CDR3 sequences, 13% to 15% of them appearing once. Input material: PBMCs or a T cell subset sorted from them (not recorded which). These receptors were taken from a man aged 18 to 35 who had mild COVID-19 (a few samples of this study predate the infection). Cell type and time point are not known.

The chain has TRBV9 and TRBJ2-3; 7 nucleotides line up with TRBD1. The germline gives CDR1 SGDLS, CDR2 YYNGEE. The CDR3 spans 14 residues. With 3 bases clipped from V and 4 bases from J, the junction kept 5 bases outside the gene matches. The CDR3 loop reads CASSGRQGPDTQYF. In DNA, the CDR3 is TGTGCCAGCAGCGGAAGACAGGGACCAGATACGCAGTATTTT.

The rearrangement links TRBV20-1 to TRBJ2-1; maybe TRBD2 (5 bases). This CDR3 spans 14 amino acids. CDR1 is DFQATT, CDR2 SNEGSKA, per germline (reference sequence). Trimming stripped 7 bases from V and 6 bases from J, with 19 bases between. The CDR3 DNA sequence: TGCAGTGTTCACCCCGGGAAAGGTCTCAATGAGCAGTTCTTC. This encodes CSVHPGKGLNEQFF.

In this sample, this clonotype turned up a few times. The CDR3 coding sequence is TGCAGCGTGACATGGGGAGGCACCGGGGAGCTGTTTTTT. It codes for CSVTWGGTGELFF. The chain employs TRBV29-1 and TRBJ2-2, with D possibly being TRBD2 (6 bases). Between the trimmed V and J ends, which lost 6 bases and 4 bases, there was a span of 12 bases. The CDR3 totals 13 residues. From germline, CDR1 is SQVTM and CDR2 ANQGSEA.

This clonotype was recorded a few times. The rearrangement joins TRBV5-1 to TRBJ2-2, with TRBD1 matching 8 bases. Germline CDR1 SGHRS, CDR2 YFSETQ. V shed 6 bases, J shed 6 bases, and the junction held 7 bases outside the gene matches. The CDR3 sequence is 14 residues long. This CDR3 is CASKTGALPGELFF. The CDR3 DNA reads TGCGCCAGCAAGACAGGGGCGCTGCCCGGGGAGCTGTTTTTT.

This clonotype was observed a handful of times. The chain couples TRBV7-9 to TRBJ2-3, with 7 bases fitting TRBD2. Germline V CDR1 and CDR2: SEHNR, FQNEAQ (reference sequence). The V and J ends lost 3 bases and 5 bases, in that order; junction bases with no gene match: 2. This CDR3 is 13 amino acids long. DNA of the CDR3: TGTGCCAGCAGCTTCGGGGGGAGAGATACGCAGTATTTT. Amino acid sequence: CASSFGGRDTQYF.

In DNA, the CDR3 is TGTGCCAGCAGCCTGACACGGAATGGCTACACCTTC. Translation gives CASSLTRNGYTF. The rearrangement links TRBV7-2 to TRBJ1-2; D is undetermined. The V end lost 5 bases, the J end lost 6 bases, and 10 bases lay between the germline ends. Germline V CDR1 and CDR2: SGHTA, FQGNSA. CDR3 length: 12 amino acids. The whole variable domain, filled in from reference TRBV7-2 and TRBJ1-2, reads GAGVSQSPSNKVTEKGKDVELRCDPISGHTALYWYRQSLGQGLEFLIYFQGNSAPDKSGLPSDRFSAERTGGSVSTLTIQRTQQEDSAVYLCASSLTRNGYTFGSGTRLTVV.

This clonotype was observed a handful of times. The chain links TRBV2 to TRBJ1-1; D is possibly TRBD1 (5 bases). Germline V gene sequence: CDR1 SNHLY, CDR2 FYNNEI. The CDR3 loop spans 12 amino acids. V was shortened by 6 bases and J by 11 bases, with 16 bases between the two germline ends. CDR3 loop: CASRAEGKGAFF. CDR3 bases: TGTGCCAGCAGGGCGGAGGGGAAGGGGGCTTTCTTT.